Listed here is a single T cell receptor (beta chain). The antigen is unknown. These data come from a study of shared clonotypes between healthy human individuals. Study results and limitations: There were few donors, and this limited the genetic and exposure-history diversity represented. Large depth notwithstanding, sorted-subset sequencing proved incomplete by rarefaction. Around 5% was the fraction of naive CD4 clonotypes found shared across a few donors. Generation probability values for non-shared clonotypes were lower than those for clonotypes shared by all four donors.

Germline V gene lookup returns CDR1 MDHEN and CDR2 SYDVKM. V lost 7 bases to trimming and J lost 9 bases, with 25 bases between them. This CDR3 has 16 amino acids. Measured with immunoSEQ multiplex PCR; TCRdb has only the in-frame clones, and not every one. The sample has around 1,000,000 clones; about 72% are singletons. The sample consisted of memory CD4+ T cells from PBMCs. The subset denotes: CD45RA-negative fraction. The rearrangement links TRBV28 to TRBJ2-1, with D perhaps given as TRBD1 or TRBD2 (5 bases each). The TCR comes from a man aged 18 to 30 in good health. Some clones in this sample may be carry-over from other donors' samples. As DNA, the CDR3 is TGTGCCAGCACGGAGTCCAGCGGTCTCCCTGGGGGTGAGCAGTTCTTC. Translation: CASTESSGLPGGEQFF. Variable domain in full (rest from reference TRBV28 and TRBJ2-1): DVKVTQSSRYLVKRTGEKVFLECVQDMDHENMFWYRQDPGLGLRLIYFSYDVKMKEKGDIPEGYSVSREKKERFSLILESASTNQTSMYLCASTESSGLPGGEQFFGPGTRLTVL.